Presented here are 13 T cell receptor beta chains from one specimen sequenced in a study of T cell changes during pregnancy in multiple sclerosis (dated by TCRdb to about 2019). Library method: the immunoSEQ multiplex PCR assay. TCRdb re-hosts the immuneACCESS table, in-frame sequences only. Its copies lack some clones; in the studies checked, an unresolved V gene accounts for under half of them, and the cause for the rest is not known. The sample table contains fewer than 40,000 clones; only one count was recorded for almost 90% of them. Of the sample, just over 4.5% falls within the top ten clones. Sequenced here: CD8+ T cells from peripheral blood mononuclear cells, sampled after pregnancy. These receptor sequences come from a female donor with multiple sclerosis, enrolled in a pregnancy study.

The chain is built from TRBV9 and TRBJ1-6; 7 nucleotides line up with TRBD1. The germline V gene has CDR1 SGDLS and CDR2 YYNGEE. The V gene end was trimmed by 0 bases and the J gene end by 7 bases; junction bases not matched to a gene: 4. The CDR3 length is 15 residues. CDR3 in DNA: TGTGCCAGCAGCGTAGAAGGGGGCAAGAATTCACCCCTCCACTTT. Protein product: CASSVEGGKNSPLHF.

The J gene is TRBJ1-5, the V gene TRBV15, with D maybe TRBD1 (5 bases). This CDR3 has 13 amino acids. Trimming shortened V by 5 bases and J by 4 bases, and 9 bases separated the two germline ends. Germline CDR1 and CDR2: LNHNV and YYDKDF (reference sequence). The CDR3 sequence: CATSGGENQPQHF. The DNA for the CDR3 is TGTGCCACCAGCGGAGGGGAGAATCAGCCCCAGCATTTT.

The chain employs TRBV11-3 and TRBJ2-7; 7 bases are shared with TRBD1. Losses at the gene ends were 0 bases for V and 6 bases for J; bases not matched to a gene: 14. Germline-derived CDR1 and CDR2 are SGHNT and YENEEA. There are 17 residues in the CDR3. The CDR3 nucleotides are TGTGCCAGCAGCTTAGATATGGAGACAGGGAGTATCAGCGAGCAGTACTTC. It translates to CASSLDMETGSISEQYF.

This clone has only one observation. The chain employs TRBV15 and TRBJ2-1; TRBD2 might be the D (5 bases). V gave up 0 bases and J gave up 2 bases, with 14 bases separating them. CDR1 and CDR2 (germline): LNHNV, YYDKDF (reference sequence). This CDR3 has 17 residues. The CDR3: CATSRDPTGLPYNEQFF. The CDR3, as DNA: TGTGCCACCAGCAGAGATCCAACCGGACTCCCCTACAATGAGCAGTTCTTC.

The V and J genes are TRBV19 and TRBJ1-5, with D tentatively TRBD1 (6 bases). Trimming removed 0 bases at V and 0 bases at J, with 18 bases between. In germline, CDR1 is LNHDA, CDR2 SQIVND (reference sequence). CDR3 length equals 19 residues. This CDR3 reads CASSIEGAYGEYSNQPQHF. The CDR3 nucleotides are TGTGCCAGTAGTATAGAGGGGGCGTATGGGGAATATAGCAATCAGCCCCAGCATTTT.

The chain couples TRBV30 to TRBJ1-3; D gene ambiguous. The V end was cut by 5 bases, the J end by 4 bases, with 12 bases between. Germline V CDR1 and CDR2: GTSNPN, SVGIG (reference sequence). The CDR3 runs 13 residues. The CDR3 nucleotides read TGTGCCTGGGAGGGTGGGGTGGGAAACACCATATATTTT. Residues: CAWEGGVGNTIYF.

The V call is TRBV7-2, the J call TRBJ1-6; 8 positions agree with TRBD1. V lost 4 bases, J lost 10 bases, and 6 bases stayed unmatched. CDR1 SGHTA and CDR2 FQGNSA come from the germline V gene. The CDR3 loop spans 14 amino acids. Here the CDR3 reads CASSSGQGQSPLHF. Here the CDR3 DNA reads TGTGCCAGCAGCTCCGGACAGGGTCAGTCACCCCTCCACTTT.

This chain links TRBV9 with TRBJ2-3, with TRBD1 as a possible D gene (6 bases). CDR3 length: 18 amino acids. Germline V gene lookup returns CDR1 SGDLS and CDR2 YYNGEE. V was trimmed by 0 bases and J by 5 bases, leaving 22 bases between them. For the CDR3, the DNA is TGTGCCAGCAGCGTAGGTGTAGGGGGACGAAAAGACCGAGATACGCAGTATTTT. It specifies CASSVGVGGRKDRDTQYF.

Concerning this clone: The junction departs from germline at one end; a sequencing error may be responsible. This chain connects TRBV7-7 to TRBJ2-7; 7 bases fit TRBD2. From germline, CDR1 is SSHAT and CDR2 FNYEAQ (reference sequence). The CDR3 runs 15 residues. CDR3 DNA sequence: TGTGCTAGCAGCTTCGGGGCTAGCGGTGACTACGAGCAGTACTTC. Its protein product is CASSFGASGDYEQYF.

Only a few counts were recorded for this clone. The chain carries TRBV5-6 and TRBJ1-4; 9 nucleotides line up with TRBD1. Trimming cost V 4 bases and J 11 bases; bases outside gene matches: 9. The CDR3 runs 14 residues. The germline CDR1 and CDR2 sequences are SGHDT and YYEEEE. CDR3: CASSAGQGTSKLFF. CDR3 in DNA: TGTGCCAGCAGCGCCGGACAGGGGACTAGTAAACTGTTTTTT.

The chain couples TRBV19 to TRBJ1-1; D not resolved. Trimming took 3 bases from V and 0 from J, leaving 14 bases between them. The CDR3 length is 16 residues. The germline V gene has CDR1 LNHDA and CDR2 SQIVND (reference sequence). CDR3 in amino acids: CASSMAAVHMNTEAFF. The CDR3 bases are TGTGCCAGTAGTATGGCGGCAGTACACATGAACACTGAAGCTTTCTTT.

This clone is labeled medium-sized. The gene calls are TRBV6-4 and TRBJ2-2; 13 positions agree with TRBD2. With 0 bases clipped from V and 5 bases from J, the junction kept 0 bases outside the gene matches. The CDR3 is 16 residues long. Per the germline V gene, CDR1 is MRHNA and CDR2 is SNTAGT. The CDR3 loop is CASSDSTSGGTGELFF. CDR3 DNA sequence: TGTGCCAGCAGTGACTCGACTAGCGGGGGGACCGGGGAGCTGTTTTTT.

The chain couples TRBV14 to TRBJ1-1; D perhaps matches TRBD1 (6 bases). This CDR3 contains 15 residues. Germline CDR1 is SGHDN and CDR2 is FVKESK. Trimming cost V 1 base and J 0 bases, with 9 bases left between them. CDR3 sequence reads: CASSQGAGVNTEAFF. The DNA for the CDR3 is TGTGCCAGCAGCCAAGGTGCAGGGGTGAACACTGAAGCTTTCTTT.